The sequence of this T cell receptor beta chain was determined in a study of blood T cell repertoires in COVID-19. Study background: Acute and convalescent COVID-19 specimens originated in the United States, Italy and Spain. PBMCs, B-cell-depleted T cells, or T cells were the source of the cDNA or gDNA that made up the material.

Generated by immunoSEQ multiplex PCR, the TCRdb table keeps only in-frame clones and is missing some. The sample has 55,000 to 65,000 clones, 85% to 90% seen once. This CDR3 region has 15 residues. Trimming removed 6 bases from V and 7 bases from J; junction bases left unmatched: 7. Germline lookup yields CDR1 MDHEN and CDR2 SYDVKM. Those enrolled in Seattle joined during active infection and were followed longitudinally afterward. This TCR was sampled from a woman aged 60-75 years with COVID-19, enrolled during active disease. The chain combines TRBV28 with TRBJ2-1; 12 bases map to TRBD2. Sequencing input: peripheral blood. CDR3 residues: CASSLAGGPGNEQFF. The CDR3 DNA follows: TGTGCCAGCAGCCTAGCGGGAGGGCCAGGGAATGAGCAGTTCTTC.